This TCR beta chain was found in a study of cytomegalovirus exposure and HLA in healthy donors. In this sample, this clone turned up a few times. The antigen remains undetermined. PCR involved 60 Vbeta and 13 Jbeta primers. Some clones are missing from TCRdb's copy, which holds only in-frame ones; the method was immunoSEQ multiplex PCR. The sample gives about 130,000 clones, roughly 76% of which show up once; more than 3% is in the top ten. Findings and caveats of the study: The study reported that TCR beta sequences accurately predicted HLA-A and HLA-B alleles in most subjects.

The source is a woman aged 45-60 years in good health and CMV-seronegative. Input material: PBMCs.

The CDR3 spells CASSDQLAREQYF. The CDR3 DNA is TGTGCCAGCAGCGACCAACTAGCGCGAGAGCAGTACTTC. This rearrangement joins TRBV7-9 to TRBJ2-7; TRBD2 aligns across 7 bases. CDR1 and CDR2 from the germline V gene are SEHNR and FQNEAQ (reference sequence). Trimming at V came to 5 bases and at J to 7 bases, leaving 8 bases not matched to a gene. The CDR3 sequence is 13 residues long.